This TCR beta chain was identified during a study of blood T cell repertoires in COVID-19. Trimming took off 0 bases at V and 0 bases at J, with 12 bases between the two ends. This CDR3 spans 16 amino acids. Germline values: CDR1 SGHRS, CDR2 YFSETQ. Seattle researchers signed up patients amid active infection and tracked them longitudinally. Per the authors' pipeline: Estimated nucleated cell counts came from reference gene primer amplification. TCRdb's copy holds only in-frame clones and misses some; the assay was immunoSEQ multiplex PCR. V and J calls and clone size come straight from that table; D and trimming were deduced from the DNA. The sample holds around 270,000 clones, approximately 85% seen once.

The origin of this receptor is a human donor with COVID-19, enrolled during active disease. The donor label of this sample is uncertain. The material sequenced was peripheral blood. This chain links TRBV5-1 with TRBJ1-1; tentative D call: TRBD1 (5 bases). CDR3 in amino acids: CASSLVARQMNTEAFF. In DNA form, the CDR3 reads TGCGCCAGCAGCTTGGTGGCTAGACAGATGAACACTGAAGCTTTCTTT.